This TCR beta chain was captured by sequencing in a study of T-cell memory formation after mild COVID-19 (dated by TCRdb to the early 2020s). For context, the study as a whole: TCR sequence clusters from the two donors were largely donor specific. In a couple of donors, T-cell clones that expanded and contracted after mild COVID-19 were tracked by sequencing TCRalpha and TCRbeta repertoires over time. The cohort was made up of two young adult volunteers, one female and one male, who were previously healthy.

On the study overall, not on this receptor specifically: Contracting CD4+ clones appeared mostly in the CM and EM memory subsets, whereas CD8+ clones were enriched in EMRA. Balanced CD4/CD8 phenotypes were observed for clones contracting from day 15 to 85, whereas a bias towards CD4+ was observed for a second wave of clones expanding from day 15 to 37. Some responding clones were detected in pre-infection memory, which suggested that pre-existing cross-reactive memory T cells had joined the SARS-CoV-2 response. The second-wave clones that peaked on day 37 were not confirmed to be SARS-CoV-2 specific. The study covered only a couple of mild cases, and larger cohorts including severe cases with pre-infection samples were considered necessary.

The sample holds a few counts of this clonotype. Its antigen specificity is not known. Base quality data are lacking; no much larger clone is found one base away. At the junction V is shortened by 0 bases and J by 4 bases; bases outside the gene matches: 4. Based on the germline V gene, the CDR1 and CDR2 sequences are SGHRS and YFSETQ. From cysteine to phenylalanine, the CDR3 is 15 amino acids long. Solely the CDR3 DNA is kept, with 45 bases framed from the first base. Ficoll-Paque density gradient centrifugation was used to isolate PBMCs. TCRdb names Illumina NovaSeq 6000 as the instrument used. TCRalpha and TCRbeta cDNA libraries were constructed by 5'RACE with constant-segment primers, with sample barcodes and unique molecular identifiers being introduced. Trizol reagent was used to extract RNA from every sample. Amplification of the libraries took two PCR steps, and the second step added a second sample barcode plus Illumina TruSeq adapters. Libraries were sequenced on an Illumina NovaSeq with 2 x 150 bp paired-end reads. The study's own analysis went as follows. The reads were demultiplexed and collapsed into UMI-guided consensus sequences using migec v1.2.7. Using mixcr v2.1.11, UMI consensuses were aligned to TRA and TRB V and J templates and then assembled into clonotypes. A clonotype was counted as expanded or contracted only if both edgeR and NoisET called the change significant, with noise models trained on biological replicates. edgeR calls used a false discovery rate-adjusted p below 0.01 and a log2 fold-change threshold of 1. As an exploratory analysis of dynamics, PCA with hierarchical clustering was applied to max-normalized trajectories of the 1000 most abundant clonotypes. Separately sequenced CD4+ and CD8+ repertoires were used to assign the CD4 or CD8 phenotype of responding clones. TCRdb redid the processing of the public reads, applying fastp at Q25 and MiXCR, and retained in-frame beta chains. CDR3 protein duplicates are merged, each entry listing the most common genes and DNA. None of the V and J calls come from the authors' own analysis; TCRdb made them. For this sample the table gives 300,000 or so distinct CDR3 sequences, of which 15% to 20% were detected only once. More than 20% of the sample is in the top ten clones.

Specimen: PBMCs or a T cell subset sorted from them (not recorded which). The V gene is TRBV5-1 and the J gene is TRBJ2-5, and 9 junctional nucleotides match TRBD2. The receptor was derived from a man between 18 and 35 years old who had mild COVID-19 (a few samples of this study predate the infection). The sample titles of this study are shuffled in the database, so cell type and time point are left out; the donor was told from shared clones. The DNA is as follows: TGCGCCAGCAGCTTGGATAGCGGGGGAGGAGAGACCCAGTACTTC. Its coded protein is CASSLDSGGGETQYF.